This TCR beta chain was profiled in a study of blood T cell repertoires in COVID-19. Participants spanned ages about 18 to 100 years and resided in 24 US areas. Two negative PCRs, clearance, or symptom resolution characterized the recovered Cohort 3 donors. Germline V gene data show CDR1 as SGDLS and CDR2 as YYNGEE. This CDR3 spans 18 amino acids. The V segment lost 0 bases and the J segment 0 bases; nucleotides outside the gene matches: 9. In the study's own analysis: Quantification of nucleated cells was approximated via reference gene primer amplification. TCRdb keeps only in-frame clones here, not all; method: immunoSEQ multiplex PCR. V and J calls and clone size are copied from that table; D and trimming were computed from the DNA. The data contain approximately 490,000 clones, roughly 90% of them singletons.

This receptor was identified in a woman aged 18-30 years who had recovered from COVID-19. This chain joins TRBV9 and TRBJ1-3; 7 bases match TRBD1. The specimen was PBMCs or T cells enriched from blood (not recorded which). This chain's CDR3 is CASSVAGTVSFSGNTIYF. DNA of the CDR3: TGTGCCAGCAGCGTAGCCGGGACAGTTTCCTTCTCTGGAAACACCATATATTTT. Filled out from reference TRBV9 and TRBJ1-3, the complete variable domain reads DSGVTQTPKHLITATGQRVTLRCSPRSGDLSVYWYQQSLDQGLQFLIQYYNGEERAKGNILERFSAQQFPDLHSELNLSSLELGDSALYFCASSVAGTVSFSGNTIYFGEGSWLTVV.